The following is a T cell receptor (beta chain) sequence with its context. Its antigen is still unknown. These data belong to a study of shared clonotypes between healthy human individuals. Study-wide findings and caveats: On the whole, naive subsets had larger estimated richness than memory subsets had.

From germline, CDR1 is WSHSY and CDR2 SAAADI. The CDR3 contains 13 residues. Trimming removed 10 bases from V and 3 bases from J, with 16 bases in between. Assay used: immunoSEQ multiplex PCR; TCRdb lists only in-frame clones, some missing. The data hold around 320,000 clones, with roughly 84% observed a single time. The clonotype comes from a man between 18 and 29 years old in good health. The chain employs TRBV10-2 and TRBJ2-7, with D perhaps TRBD1 or TRBD2 (5 bases each). The sequencing input was memory CD8+ T cells sorted from blood. Indicated subset: CD45RO+ cells pooled with CCR7-negative TemRA cells. The DNA of the CDR3 is TGCGCCACCCGAGAGGGGAAGGGCTACGAGCAGTACTTC. Its translation is CATREGKGYEQYF.